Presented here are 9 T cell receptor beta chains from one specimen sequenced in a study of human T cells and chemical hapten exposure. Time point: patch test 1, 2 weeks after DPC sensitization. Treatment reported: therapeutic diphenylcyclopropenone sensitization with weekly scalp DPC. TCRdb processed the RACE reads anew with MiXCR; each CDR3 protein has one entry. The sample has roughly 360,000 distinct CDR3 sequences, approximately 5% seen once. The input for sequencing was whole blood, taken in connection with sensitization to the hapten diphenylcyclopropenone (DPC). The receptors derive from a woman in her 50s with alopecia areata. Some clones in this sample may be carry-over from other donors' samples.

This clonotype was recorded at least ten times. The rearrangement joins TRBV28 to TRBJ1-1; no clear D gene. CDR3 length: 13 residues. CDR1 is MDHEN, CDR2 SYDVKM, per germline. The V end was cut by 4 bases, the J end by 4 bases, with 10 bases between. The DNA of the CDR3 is TGTGCCAGCAGTTCTGGCGAGAGCACTGAAGCTTTCTTT. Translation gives CASSSGESTEAFF.

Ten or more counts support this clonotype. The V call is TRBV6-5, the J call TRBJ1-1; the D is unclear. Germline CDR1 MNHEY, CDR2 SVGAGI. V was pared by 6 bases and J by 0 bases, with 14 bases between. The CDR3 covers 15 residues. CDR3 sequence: CASSRPTDLNTEAFF. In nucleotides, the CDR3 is TGTGCCAGCAGCCGCCCCACAGATTTGAACACTGAAGCTTTCTTT.

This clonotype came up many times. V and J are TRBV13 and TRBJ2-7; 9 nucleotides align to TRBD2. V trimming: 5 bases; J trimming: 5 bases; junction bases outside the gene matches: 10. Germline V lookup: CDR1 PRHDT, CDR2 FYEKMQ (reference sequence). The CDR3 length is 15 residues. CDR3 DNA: TGTGCCAGCAGCCAGGAAGCGGGGGGTTCGAACGAGCAGTACTTC. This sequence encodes CASSQEAGGSNEQYF.

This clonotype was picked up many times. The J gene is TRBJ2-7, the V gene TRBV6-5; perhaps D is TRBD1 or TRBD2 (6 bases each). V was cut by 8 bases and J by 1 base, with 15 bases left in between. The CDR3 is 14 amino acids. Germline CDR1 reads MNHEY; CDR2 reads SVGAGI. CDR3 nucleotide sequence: TGTGCCAGCGGAGGGGGGCAGGGGTCCTACGAGCAGTACTTC. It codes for CASGGGQGSYEQYF.

CDR3 sequence (DNA): TGTGCCATCACGGACGCTAGCAATCAGCCCCAGCATTTT. The encoded protein is CAITDASNQPQHF. The rearrangement joins TRBV10-3 to TRBJ1-5; no reliable D call. V was shortened by 7 bases and J by 0 bases, with 7 bases between the two germline ends. Per germline, CDR1 ENHRY and CDR2 SYGVKD. This CDR3 is 13 amino acids long.

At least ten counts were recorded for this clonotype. The CDR3 DNA is TGTGCCAGCAGTTTCCTCGGGACGGCAGCCTACGAGCAGTACTTC. As protein: CASSFLGTAAYEQYF. The chain couples TRBV6-2 or TRBV6-3 to TRBJ2-7, with D possibly called TRBD1 or TRBD2 (5 bases each). Germline-derived CDR1 and CDR2 are MNHEY and SVGEGT. The germline V and J ends were trimmed by 4 bases and 2 bases, with 15 bases remaining between them. This CDR3 spans 15 amino acids.

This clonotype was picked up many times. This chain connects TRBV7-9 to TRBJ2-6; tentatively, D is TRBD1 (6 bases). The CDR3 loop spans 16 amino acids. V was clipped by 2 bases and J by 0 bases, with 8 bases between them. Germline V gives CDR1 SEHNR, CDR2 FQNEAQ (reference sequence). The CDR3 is CASSLTGNSGANVLTF. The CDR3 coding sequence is TGTGCCAGCAGCTTAACAGGGAACTCTGGGGCCAACGTCCTGACTTTC.

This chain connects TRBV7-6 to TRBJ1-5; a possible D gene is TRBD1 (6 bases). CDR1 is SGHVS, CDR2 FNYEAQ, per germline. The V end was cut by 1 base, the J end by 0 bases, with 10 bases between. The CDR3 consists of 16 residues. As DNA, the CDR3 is TGTGCCAGCAGCTTAGGAGGACAGTATAGCAATCAGCCCCAGCATTTT. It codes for CASSLGGQYSNQPQHF.

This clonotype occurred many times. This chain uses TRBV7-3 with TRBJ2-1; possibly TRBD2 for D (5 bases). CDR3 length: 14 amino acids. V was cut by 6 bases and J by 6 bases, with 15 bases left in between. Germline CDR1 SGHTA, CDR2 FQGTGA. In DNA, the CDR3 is TGTGCCAGCAGACCCCCGACTACCCTCAATGAGCAGTTCTTC. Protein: CASRPPTTLNEQFF. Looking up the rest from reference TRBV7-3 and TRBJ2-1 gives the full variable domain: GAGVSQTPSNKVTEKGKYVELRCDPISGHTALYWYRQSLGQGPEFLIYFQGTGAADDSGLPNDRFFAVRPEGSVSTLKIQRTERGDSAVYLCASRPPTTLNEQFFGPGTRLTVL.